Listed below are T cell receptor beta chains from one sample, sequenced in a study of blood T cell repertoires in COVID-19. Profiling relied on immunoSEQ multiplex PCR, and the TCRdb table lists in-frame clones only, not all of them. The table shows about 50,000 clones, with roughly four fifths occurring only once. The specimen sequenced was peripheral blood. The receptor source for this set is an elderly woman with COVID-19, enrolled during active disease. Both conserved end residues are trimmed from each CDR3. The D gene is left open where the match is weak.

TRBD1 TRBJ2-1 15 TRBV12-5 ASGSPDRTITYNEQF
TRBD2 TRBJ2-1 13 TRBV2 ASSDPTSGNNEQF
- TRBJ1-2 11 TRBV19 ASSIGTVYGYT
- TRBJ1-6 14 TRBV5-6 ASSERGGTYNSPLH
TRBD2 TRBJ2-5 11 TRBV29-1 SVPGLAWETQY
- TRBJ1-1 11 TRBV6-5 ASSNVWEVEAF
TRBD1 TRBJ2-7 12 TRBV18 ASSLYRDRDNKY
TRBD2 TRBJ2-1 12 TRBV6-5 ASRLAGGRNEQF
- TRBJ1-2 17 TRBV5-1 ASSLGRGGNTGSNYGYT
- TRBJ2-5 11 TRBV5-4 ASSWEVGETQY
TRBD1 TRBJ1-5 13 TRBV7-9 ASSFGTGGSLAQH
TRBD1 TRBJ2-2 14 TRBV27 ASSSTGTAITGELF
TRBD2 TRBJ2-1 12 TRBV5-1 ASSSEAGSNEQF
- TRBJ2-7 10 TRBV2 ASSELSYEQY
TRBD1 TRBJ2-2 13 TRBV5-1 ASSLGQRNTGELF
- TRBJ1-4 11 TRBV18 ASSPLFNEKLF
TRBD1 TRBJ2-5 15 TRBV5-1 ASRVGTAGQGVQTQY
- TRBJ2-5 12 TRBV30 AWSRTLGGETQY
TRBD2 TRBJ2-3 11 TRBV2 ASRQLAAPTQY